This entry features one TCR beta chain sequence. No cognate antigen has been identified for it. Base qualities are not provided; no much larger clone lies one nucleotide away. This sample is drawn from a study of blood T cell repertoires in COVID-19 (TCRdb year 2020). For the wider study: Samples covering the acute and convalescent phases of COVID-19 were provided by collaborators in the United States, Italy and Spain. Where available, HLA class I and class II types were obtained from metadata supplied by the sample provider rather than from assay-based typing. The samples were drawn from the first 160 participants of the ongoing ImmuneRACE study and from over a thousand subjects provided by 6 global collaborators. The prospective study material was composed of cDNA or gDNA derived from T cells, B-cell-depleted T cells, or PBMCs. Subjects who had been exposed to COVID-19, were actively infected with it, or had recovered from it provided the deeply sampled blood TCRbeta repertoires that made up the dataset. A de-identified subject ID, COVID-19 status, age in years and sex were almost always included in the sample metadata. The repertoires were released in a freely available public database meant as a resource for research on the immune response to SARS-CoV-2.

TCRbeta CDR3 regions were amplified from genomic DNA by means of the immunoSEQ Assay, a bias-controlled multiplex PCR. For the original study's pipeline: The number of nucleated cells in each sample was estimated by amplification of reference gene primers within the assay. Sequence reads were collapsed and filtered to measure the absolute abundance of every unique TCRbeta CDR3 rearrangement. For each sample, productive Simpson clonality was calculated as the square root of Simpson's diversity index across productive rearrangements. Here the immuneACCESS table is served through TCRdb, limited to in-frame sequences with V and J called. Missing clones are a known gap in these copies; in checked studies unresolved V genes cover under half, and the rest lacks a known reason. For V, J and clone size, that table is used; D and trimming come from the DNA. The sample table lists around 180,000 clones, 88% of them with a count of one. In total, the top ten clones hold roughly 25% of the sample.

In the germline V gene, CDR1 corresponds to SGDLS and CDR2 to YYNGEE. V trim: 3 bases; J trim: 8 bases; unmatched bases: 14. Taken from cysteine to phenylalanine, the CDR3 has 17 residues. Solely the CDR3 DNA is kept, with 51 bases framed from the first base. Study-wide findings and limitations: How much clinical and demographic metadata was included differed by source and by participant, and the metadata was provided uncurated.

The collaborating institutions used their own protocols to collect whole blood in K2EDTA tubes. For TCRbeta analysis, collaborators shipped samples in one of three forms: frozen whole blood, isolated PBMCs, or DNA extracted from either of those sample types. The sequencing input was peripheral blood. This TCR came from a man between 60 and 75 years old with acute or convalescent COVID-19. This receptor chain uses TRBV9 and TRBJ1-3; 10 middle bases align to TRBD1. The CDR3 loop reads CASSGTTGGRSGDTIYF. The DNA is TGTGCCAGCAGCGGAACGACAGGGGGCCGTTCTGGGGACACCATATATTTT.